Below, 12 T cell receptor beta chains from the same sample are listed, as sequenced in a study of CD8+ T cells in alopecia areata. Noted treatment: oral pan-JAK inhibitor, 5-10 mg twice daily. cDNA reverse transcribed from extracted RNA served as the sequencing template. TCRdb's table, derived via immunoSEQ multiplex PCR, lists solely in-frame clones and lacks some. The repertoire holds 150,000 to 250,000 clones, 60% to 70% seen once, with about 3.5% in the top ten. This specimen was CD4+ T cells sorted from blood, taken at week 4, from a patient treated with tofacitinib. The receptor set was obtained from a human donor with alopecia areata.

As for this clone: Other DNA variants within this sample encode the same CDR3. This CDR3 is CSVEDLNGYTF. The CDR3 DNA reads TGCAGCGTTGAAGATCTGAATGGCTACACCTTC. This chain uses TRBV29-1 with TRBJ1-2; D is undetermined. V lost 0 bases, J lost 6 bases, and 5 bases lay in between. The CDR3 sequence is 11 residues long. Looked up from germline, CDR1 is SQVTM and CDR2 is ANQGSEA. The full variable domain, rest sourced from reference TRBV29-1 and TRBJ1-2, is SAVISQKPSRDICQRGTSLTIQCQVDSQVTMMFWYRQQPGQSLTLIATANQGSEATYESGFVIDKFPISRPNLTFSTLTVSNMSPEDSSIYLCSVEDLNGYTFGSGTRLTVV.

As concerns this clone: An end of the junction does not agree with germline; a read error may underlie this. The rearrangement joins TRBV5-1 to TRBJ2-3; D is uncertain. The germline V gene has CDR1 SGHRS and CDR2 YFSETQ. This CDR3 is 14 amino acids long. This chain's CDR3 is CANSLDRSTDTQYF. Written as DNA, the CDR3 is TGCGCCAACAGCTTGGATAGAAGCACAGATACGCAGTATTTT. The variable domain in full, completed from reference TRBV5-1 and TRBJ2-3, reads KAGVTQTPRYLIKTRGQQVTLSCSPISGHRSVSWYQQTPGQGLQFLFEYFSETQRNKGNFPGRFSGRQFSNSRSEMNVSTLELGDSALYLCANSLDRSTDTQYFGPGTRLTVL.

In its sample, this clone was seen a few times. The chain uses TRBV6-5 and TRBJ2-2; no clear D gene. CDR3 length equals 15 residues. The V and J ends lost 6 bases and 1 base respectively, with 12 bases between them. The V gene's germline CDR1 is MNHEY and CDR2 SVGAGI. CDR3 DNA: TGTGCCAGCAGACGCCTTCGGAAGAACACCGGGGAGCTGTTTTTT. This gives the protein CASRRLRKNTGELFF.

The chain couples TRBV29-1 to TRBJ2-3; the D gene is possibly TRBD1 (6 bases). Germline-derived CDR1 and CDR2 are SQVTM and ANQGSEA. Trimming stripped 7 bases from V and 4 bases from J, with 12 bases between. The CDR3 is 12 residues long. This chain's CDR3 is CSANRVPDTQYF. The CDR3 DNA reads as TGCAGCGCCAACAGGGTCCCAGATACGCAGTATTTT.

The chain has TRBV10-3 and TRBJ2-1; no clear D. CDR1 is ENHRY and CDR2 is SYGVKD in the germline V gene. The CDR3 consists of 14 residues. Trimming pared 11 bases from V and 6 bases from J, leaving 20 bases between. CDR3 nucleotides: TGTGCCGTCGTAGCCCAACAGCCAGGCAATGAGCAGTTCTTC. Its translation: CAVVAQQPGNEQFF.

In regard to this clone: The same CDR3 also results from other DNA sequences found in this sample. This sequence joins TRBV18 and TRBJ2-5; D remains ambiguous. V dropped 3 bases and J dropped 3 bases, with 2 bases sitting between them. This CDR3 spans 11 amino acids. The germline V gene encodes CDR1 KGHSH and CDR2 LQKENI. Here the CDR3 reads CASSPEETQYF. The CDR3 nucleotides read TGTGCCAGCTCACCGGAAGAGACCCAGTACTTC. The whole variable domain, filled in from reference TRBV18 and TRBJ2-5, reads NAGVMQNPRHLVRRRGQEARLRCSPMKGHSHVYWYRQLPEEGLKFMVYLQKENIIDESGMPKERFSAEFPKEGPSILRIQQVVRGDSAAYFCASSPEETQYFGPGTRLLVL.

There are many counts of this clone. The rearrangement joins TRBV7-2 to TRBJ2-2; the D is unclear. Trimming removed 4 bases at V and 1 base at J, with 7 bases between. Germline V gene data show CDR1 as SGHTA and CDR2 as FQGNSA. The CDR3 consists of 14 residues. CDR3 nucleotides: TGTGCCAGCAGCTCGTACAGGAACACCGGGGAGCTGTTTTTT. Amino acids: CASSSYRNTGELFF.

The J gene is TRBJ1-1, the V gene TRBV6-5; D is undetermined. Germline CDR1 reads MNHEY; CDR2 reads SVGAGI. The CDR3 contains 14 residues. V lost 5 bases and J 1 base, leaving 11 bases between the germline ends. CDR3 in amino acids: CASSTSQWNTEAFF. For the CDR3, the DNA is TGTGCCAGCAGTACGTCCCAGTGGAACACTGAAGCTTTCTTT.

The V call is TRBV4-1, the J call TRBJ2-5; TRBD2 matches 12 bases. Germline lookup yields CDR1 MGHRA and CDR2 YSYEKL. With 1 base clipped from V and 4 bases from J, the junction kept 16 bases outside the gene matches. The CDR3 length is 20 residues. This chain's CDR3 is CASSQVPPSGGAQPRETQYF. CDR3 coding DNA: TGCGCCAGCAGCCAAGTCCCACCTAGCGGGGGGGCGCAACCAAGAGAGACCCAGTACTTC.

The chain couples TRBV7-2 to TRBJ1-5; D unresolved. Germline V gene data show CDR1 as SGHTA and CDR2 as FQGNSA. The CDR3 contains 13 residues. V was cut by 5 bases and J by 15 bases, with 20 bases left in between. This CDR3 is CASSLRGRDAPHF. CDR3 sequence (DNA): TGTGCCAGCAGCCTACGGGGAAGGGATGCCCCGCATTTT.

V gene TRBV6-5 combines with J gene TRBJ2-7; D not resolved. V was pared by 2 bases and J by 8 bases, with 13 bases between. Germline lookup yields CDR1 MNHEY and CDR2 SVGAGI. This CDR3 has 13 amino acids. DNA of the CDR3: TGTGCCAGCAGTTACGCGATCAAGGGTAAGCAGTACTTC. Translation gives CASSYAIKGKQYF.

CDR3 amino acids: CASSRPGQTNEKLFF. The CDR3 DNA follows: TGCGCCAGCAGCCGCCCTGGACAAACTAATGAAAAACTGTTTTTT. This chain connects TRBV4-1 to TRBJ1-4, with D perhaps matching TRBD1 (5 bases). The germline CDR1 and CDR2 sequences are MGHRA and YSYEKL. V lost 4 bases, J lost 1 base, and 10 bases lay in between. The CDR3 runs 15 residues.